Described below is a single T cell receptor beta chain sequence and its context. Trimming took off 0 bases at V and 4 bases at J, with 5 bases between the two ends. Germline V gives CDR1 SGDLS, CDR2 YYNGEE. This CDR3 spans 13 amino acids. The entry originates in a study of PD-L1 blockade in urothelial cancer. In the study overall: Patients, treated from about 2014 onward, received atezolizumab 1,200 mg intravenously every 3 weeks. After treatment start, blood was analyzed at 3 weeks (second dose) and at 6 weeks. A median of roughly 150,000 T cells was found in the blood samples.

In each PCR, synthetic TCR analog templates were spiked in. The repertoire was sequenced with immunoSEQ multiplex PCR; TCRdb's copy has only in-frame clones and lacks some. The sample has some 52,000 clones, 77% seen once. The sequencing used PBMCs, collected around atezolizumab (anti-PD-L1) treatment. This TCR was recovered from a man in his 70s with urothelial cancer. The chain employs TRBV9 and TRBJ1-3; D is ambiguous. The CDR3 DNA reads TGTGCCAGCAGCGTAGGGCAGGGAAACACCATATATTTT. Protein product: CASSVGQGNTIYF.